This T cell receptor beta chain came from a study of blood T cell repertoires in COVID-19. Study-wide background: The analysed material was cDNA or gDNA that came from T cells, B-cell-depleted T cells, or PBMCs.

After removal of 0 bases from V and 3 bases from J, the junction contained 3 bases not matched to a gene. The V gene's germline CDR1 is SGHNT and CDR2 YYREEE (reference sequence). The CDR3 is made up of 16 amino acids. Original methodology: Nucleated cell counts were estimated from reference gene primer amplification. Assay used: immunoSEQ multiplex PCR; TCRdb lists only in-frame clones, some missing. That table supplies the V and J calls and clone size; D and trimming were determined from the DNA. Of fewer than 350,000 clones listed, 80% to 95% are singletons. Sequencing used peripheral blood. The origin of this receptor is a woman between 25 and 40 years old with COVID-19, enrolled during active disease. This chain joins TRBV5-4 and TRBJ1-6; 7 bases align to TRBD1. The CDR3 here is CASSLGQGLYNSPLHF. CDR3 bases: TGTGCCAGCAGCTTGGGACAGGGCCTCTATAATTCACCCCTCCACTTT.